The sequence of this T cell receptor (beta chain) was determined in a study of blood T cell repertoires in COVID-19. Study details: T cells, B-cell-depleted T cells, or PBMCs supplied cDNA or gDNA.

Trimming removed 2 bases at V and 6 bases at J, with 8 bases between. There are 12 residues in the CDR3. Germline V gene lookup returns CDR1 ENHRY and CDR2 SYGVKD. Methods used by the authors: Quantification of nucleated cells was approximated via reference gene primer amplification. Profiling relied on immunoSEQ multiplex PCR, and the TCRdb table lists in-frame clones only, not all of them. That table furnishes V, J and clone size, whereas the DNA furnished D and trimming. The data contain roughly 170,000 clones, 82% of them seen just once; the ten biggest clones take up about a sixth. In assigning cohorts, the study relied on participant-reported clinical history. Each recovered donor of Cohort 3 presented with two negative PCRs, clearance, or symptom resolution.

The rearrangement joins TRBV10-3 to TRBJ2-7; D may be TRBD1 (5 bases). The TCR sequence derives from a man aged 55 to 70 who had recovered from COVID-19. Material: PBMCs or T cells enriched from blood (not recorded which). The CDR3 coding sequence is TGTGCCATCAGTGAGACAGGCACCGAGCAGTACTTC. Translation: CAISETGTEQYF.